This entry is about one TCR beta chain. Its specificity is unknown. Germline V gene data show CDR1 as MNHEY and CDR2 as SVGEGT. This CDR3 has 18 residues. Trimming took 0 bases from V and 7 from J; bases not matched to a gene: 15. The record originates from a study of human T cells and chemical hapten exposure. Described time point: patch test 1, 2 weeks after DPC sensitization. Treatment in this sample: therapeutic diphenylcyclopropenone sensitization with weekly scalp DPC. Prior to application of each patch test, blood was drawn. TCRdb ran MiXCR on the RACE reads and lists one entry per CDR3 protein. The table shows roughly 100,000 distinct CDR3 sequences, with roughly 11% occurring only once. The study's findings and limits: Expanded TCR sets contained significantly more large CDR3 similarity clusters than controls. Patch test score rose with PT1 expanded TCRs, significant at 8, 16, 32, not 4. DPC sensitization produced no change in TCRs with frequency above 1 in 1000.

The rearrangement uses TRBV6-2 or TRBV6-3 and TRBJ2-7, with TRBD2 identical over 10 bases. The receptor comes from a woman between 40 and 50 years old with alopecia areata. Some clones in this sample may be carry-over from other donors' samples. The sample consisted of whole blood, taken in connection with sensitization to the hapten diphenylcyclopropenone (DPC). The CDR3 bases are TGTGCCAGCAGTTACTCGAGGGAGACGGGACTAGCGTCGCCTGAGCAGTACTTC. It yields the protein CASSYSRETGLASPEQYF.